The 18 T cell receptor beta chains presented below share a single source sample, sequenced in a study of cytomegalovirus exposure and HLA in healthy donors. Primers included in the PCR were 60 Vbeta and 13 Jbeta primers. Data came from immunoSEQ multiplex PCR; TCRdb stores just in-frame clones and leaves some out. The table lists 200,000 or so clones, almost 80% of them singletons, with approximately 3.8% in the top ten. The specimen was PBMCs. These receptor sequences come from a male donor in good health and CMV-seronegative.

This chain joins TRBV5-1 and TRBJ2-7, with D perhaps TRBD2 (6 bases). CDR3 length equals 12 residues. Germline V lookup: CDR1 SGHRS, CDR2 YFSETQ. Trimming stripped 5 bases from V and 5 bases from J, with 11 bases between. CDR3 region: CASRAGTHEQYF. In nucleotides, the CDR3 is TGCGCCAGCAGGGCGGGGACCCACGAGCAGTACTTC.

J is TRBJ2-5 and V is TRBV28; no clear D. The V end lost 5 bases, the J end lost 8 bases, and 9 bases lay between the germline ends. Per the germline V gene, CDR1 is MDHEN and CDR2 is SYDVKM. The CDR3 runs 11 residues. In DNA, the CDR3 is TGTGCCAGCAGTCAAGAGAAAACCCAGTACTTC. It translates to CASSQEKTQYF.

DNA for the CDR3: TGTGCCAGCTCCCGGGACAGGGGGCTTAGCAATCAGCCCCAGCATTTT. Translated: CASSRDRGLSNQPQHF. The rearrangement uses TRBV5-5 and TRBJ1-5; TRBD1 matches at 12 bases. The V gene's germline CDR1 is SGHKS and CDR2 YYEKEE (reference sequence). The CDR3 contains 16 residues. V shed 7 bases and J 0 bases; nucleotides not matched to a gene: 5. The full variable domain, its missing parts supplied by reference TRBV5-5 and TRBJ1-5, is DAGVTQSPTHLIKTRGQQVTLRCSPISGHKSVSWYQQVLGQGPQFIFQYYEKEERGRGNFPDRFSARQFPNYSSELNVNALLLGDSALYLCASSRDRGLSNQPQHFGDGTRLSIL.

As regards this clone: One junction end disagrees with the germline gene, perhaps due to a read error. The chain uses TRBV7-9 and TRBJ1-2; TRBD1 matches at 10 bases. This CDR3 region has 14 residues. Germline assignment: CDR1 SEHNR and CDR2 FQNEAQ (reference sequence). CDR3: CSSSPRQGAYGYTF. CDR3 nucleotides: TGTTCCAGCAGCCCCAGACAGGGGGCCTATGGCTACACCTTC. Based on the CDR3 plus reference TRBV7-9 and TRBJ1-2, the full variable domain is DTGVSQNPRHKITKRGQNVTFRCDPISEHNRLYWYRQTLGQGPEFLTYFQNEAQLEKSRLLSDRFSAERPKGSFSTLEIQRTEQGDSAMYLCSSSPRQGAYGYTFGSGTRLTVV.

The CDR3 sequence: CASSAIFRTGEETQYF. In DNA form, the CDR3 reads TGCGCCAGCAGTGCAATCTTTCGGACAGGGGAGGAGACCCAGTACTTC. The chain recombines TRBV10-2 with TRBJ2-5, with 9 bases fitting TRBD1. With V trimmed by 4 bases and J by 5 bases, 11 bases remained unmatched. This CDR3 contains 16 residues. In germline, CDR1 is WSHSY, CDR2 SAAADI.

This sequence joins TRBV30 and TRBJ2-1, with D uncertain. Trimming pared 5 bases from V and 10 bases from J, leaving 21 bases between. The CDR3 extends over 14 amino acids. Germline V gene sequence: CDR1 GTSNPN, CDR2 SVGIG (reference sequence). The CDR3 DNA sequence: TGTGCCTGGTGCCGCCCCCGGCCTAGATGCGAGCAGTTCTTC. Protein product: CAWCRPRPRCEQFF.

The J gene is TRBJ2-7, the V gene TRBV4-1; maybe TRBD1 (6 bases). Trimming took off 0 bases at V and 3 bases at J, with 9 bases between the two ends. Germline V CDR1 and CDR2: MGHRA, YSYEKL. The CDR3 has 14 residues. The CDR3 here is CASSQDGQLYEQYF. The CDR3 DNA sequence: TGCGCCAGCAGCCAAGATGGACAGCTCTACGAGCAGTACTTC.

Only a few counts were recorded for this clone. V gene TRBV27 combines with J gene TRBJ2-7; 7 bases are shared with TRBD2. Germline-derived CDR1 and CDR2 are MNHEY and SMNVEV (reference sequence). The CDR3 loop spans 13 amino acids. Germline trimming cut 5 bases from V and 7 bases from J; bases unmatched to any gene: 8. CDR3 nucleotides: TGTGCCAGCAGTCCCCAAAAAGCGGGAGAGCAGTACTTC. Protein product: CASSPQKAGEQYF.

This clone came up once. V is TRBV18 and J is TRBJ2-5; no firm D call. The J call could be wrong; TRBJ2-7 is a better fit for the DNA end. CDR3 size: 11 residues. CDR1 is KGHSH and CDR2 is LQKENI in the germline V gene. The CDR3, as DNA: TGTGCCAGCTCACTGGGCTACGAGCAGTACTTC. This translates into CASSLGYEQYF.

This clone was observed once. The rearrangement joins TRBV27 to TRBJ2-7, with D unresolved. The ends were cut back, 3 bases at V and 2 bases at J, with 14 bases in the middle. The CDR3 runs 15 residues. Germline-derived CDR1 and CDR2 are MNHEY and SMNVEV (reference sequence). CDR3 sequence reads: CASSFSPLPAYEQYF. The CDR3 DNA follows: TGTGCCAGCAGTTTTTCGCCTCTCCCAGCCTACGAGCAGTACTTC.

The chain joins TRBV4-1 to TRBJ1-6; the match to TRBD1 covers 8 bases. The CDR3 totals 16 residues. The germline V gene has CDR1 MGHRA and CDR2 YSYEKL. After removal of 1 base from V and 5 bases from J, the junction contained 4 bases not matched to a gene. The CDR3 DNA sequence: TGCGCCAGCAGCCAAGGGACAGGGTCCGATAATTCACCCCTCCACTTT. The encoded protein is CASSQGTGSDNSPLHF.

The rearrangement joins TRBV7-3 to TRBJ2-7; 8 bases line up with TRBD2. This CDR3 region has 14 residues. CDR1 is SGHTA, CDR2 FQGTGA, per germline. Trimming at V came to 5 bases and at J to 5 bases, leaving 8 bases not matched to a gene. The DNA of the CDR3 is TGTGCCAGCAGCCCCCCCGGGGGGGGCGACGAGCAGTACTTC. This gives the protein CASSPPGGGDEQYF.

The genes are TRBV5-6 and TRBJ2-5; TRBD1 matches 7 bases. The DNA end is more similar to TRBJ2-7, so the J call may be wrong. CDR3 length equals 14 residues. Germline V gives CDR1 SGHDT, CDR2 YYEEEE. CDR3 DNA sequence: TGTGCCAGCAGTTACGGGACAGCTAGCTACGAGCAGTACTTC. This encodes CASSYGTASYEQYF.

J is TRBJ2-3 and V is TRBV9; D possibly corresponds to TRBD2 (5 bases). In germline, CDR1 is SGDLS, CDR2 YYNGEE. The V end lost 3 bases, the J end lost 2 bases, and 10 bases lay between the germline ends. The CDR3 is made up of 14 amino acids. The CDR3 sequence is CASSAEGYTDTQYF. The CDR3 nucleotides read TGTGCCAGCAGCGCAGAGGGCTACACAGATACGCAGTATTTT.

Here the CDR3 reads CASSEPRYEQYF. CDR3 nucleotides: TGTGCCAGCAGTGAACCCCGCTACGAGCAGTACTTC. V usage is TRBV6-1 and J usage is TRBJ2-7; no reliable D call. Trimming pared 2 bases from V and 3 bases from J, leaving 5 bases between. The length of the CDR3 is 12 residues. Germline CDR1 MNHNS, CDR2 SASEGT.

The chain has TRBV28 and TRBJ1-4; 8 bases map to TRBD1. The germline gives CDR1 MDHEN, CDR2 SYDVKM. V trimming: 6 bases; J trimming: 7 bases; junction bases outside the gene matches: 7. CDR3 length: 14 residues. The CDR3 loop is CASSNQGAGEKLFF. The DNA of the CDR3 is TGTGCCAGCAGCAATCAGGGGGCCGGTGAAAAACTGTTTTTT.

Worth noting for this clone: Compared with germline, one end of the junction differs, possibly owing to a read error. The J gene is TRBJ1-4, the V gene TRBV7-9; D is unresolved. CDR3 length: 15 amino acids. Germline assignment: CDR1 SEHNR and CDR2 FQNEAQ (reference sequence). CDR3 sequence (DNA): TGTTCCAGCAGCTTACGACTGGCGTCGAATGAAAAACTGTTTTTT. This translates into CSSSLRLASNEKLFF.

A note on this clone: The junction does not match germline at one end; this may be a read error. Written as DNA, the CDR3 is TGTGCCGCCAGCAGAGAAACGGGAGCTAACTACGAGCAGTACTTC. Protein product: CAASRETGANYEQYF. V usage is TRBV15 and J usage is TRBJ2-7; D is possibly TRBD2 (6 bases). This CDR3 contains 15 residues. Germline lookup yields CDR1 LNHNV and CDR2 YYDKDF (reference sequence). The full variable domain, rest sourced from reference TRBV15 and TRBJ2-7, is DAMVIQNPRYQVTQFGKPVTLSCSQTLNHNVMYWYQQKSSQAPKLLFHYYDKDFNNEADTPDNFQSRRPNTSFCFLDIRSPGLGDTAMYLCAASRETGANYEQYFGPGTRLTVT.